A selection of T cell receptor beta chains follows, all from one sample in a study of T cell repertoires in cytomegalovirus infection. TCRdb reprocessed the reads via MiXCR and lists one record per CDR3 protein. This sample has hundreds of thousands of distinct CDR3 sequences; about 30% occur once, and the top ten carry around 11%. Which antigens these TCRs recognize remains unknown. The sample consisted of cultured CD8+ T cells from PBMCs, taken from culture after CMV antigen stimulation. The receptors stem from a human donor in good health (CMV status not recorded). Some clones in this sample may be carry-over from other donors' samples. The CDR3 runs from the conserved cysteine through the conserved F or W. Fields, in order: V gene, J gene, clone size, D gene, CDR3 protein, CDR3 DNA. The D gene is left open where the match is weak. Clone size appears in some rows only: once, few, many, or a class for an expanded clone.

v_call: TRBV6-2/TRBV6-3; j_call: TRBJ1-6; clone_size: .; d_call: .; cdr3_aa: CASSEKGGRSPLHF; cdr3_nt: TGTGCCAGCAGTGAAAAGGGGGGCAGGTCACCCCTCCACTTT
v_call: TRBV7-6; j_call: TRBJ2-1; clone_size: .; d_call: .; cdr3_aa: CASSSLSGSYNEQFF; cdr3_nt: TGTGCCAGCAGCTCCTTATCCGGCTCCTACAATGAGCAGTTCTTC
v_call: TRBV7-9; j_call: TRBJ1-1; clone_size: many; d_call: .; cdr3_aa: CASSPAAVSNTEAFF; cdr3_nt: TGTGCCAGCAGTCCGGCCGCCGTTTCGAACACTGAAGCTTTCTTT
v_call: TRBV19; j_call: TRBJ1-1; clone_size: few; d_call: TRBD1; cdr3_aa: CASSATGLSRNTEAFF; cdr3_nt: TGTGCCAGTAGTGCGACAGGGTTAAGCCGAAACACTGAAGCTTTCTTT
v_call: TRBV7-6; j_call: TRBJ2-2; clone_size: few; d_call: TRBD1; cdr3_aa: CASSGDRSGELFF; cdr3_nt: TGTGCCAGCAGCGGGGACAGATCCGGGGAGCTGTTTTTT
v_call: TRBV5-6; j_call: TRBJ1-4; clone_size: .; d_call: TRBD1; cdr3_aa: CASSWTGGAHNEKLFF; cdr3_nt: TGTGCCAGCAGTTGGACAGGGGGTGCTCATAATGAAAAACTGTTTTTT
v_call: TRBV12-5; j_call: TRBJ2-7; clone_size: .; d_call: .; cdr3_aa: CASVQDTFSYEQYF; cdr3_nt: TGTGCTAGTGTCCAGGACACTTTCTCCTACGAGCAGTACTTC
v_call: TRBV29-1; j_call: TRBJ2-7; clone_size: many; d_call: TRBD2; cdr3_aa: CSGVAGAASEQYF; cdr3_nt: TGCAGCGGGGTAGCGGGGGCGGCCAGCGAGCAGTACTTC
v_call: TRBV7-2; j_call: TRBJ1-1; clone_size: many; d_call: TRBD1; cdr3_aa: CASSPRQGLAVGNTEAFF; cdr3_nt: TGTGCCAGCAGCCCTAGACAGGGACTAGCGGTTGGGAACACTGAAGCTTTCTTT
v_call: TRBV7-9; j_call: TRBJ1-5; clone_size: many; d_call: .; cdr3_aa: CASSLGGRGYSNQPQHF; cdr3_nt: TGTGCCAGCAGCTTAGGGGGACGGGGATATAGCAATCAGCCCCAGCATTTT
v_call: TRBV12-3/TRBV12-4; j_call: TRBJ2-3; clone_size: .; d_call: TRBD2; cdr3_aa: CASTQVGTSGGADTQYF; cdr3_nt: TGTGCCAGCACCCAAGTGGGGACTAGCGGGGGGGCGGATACGCAGTATTTT
v_call: TRBV12-3/TRBV12-4; j_call: TRBJ1-1; clone_size: .; d_call: TRBD1; cdr3_aa: CASTEGQQYTEAFF; cdr3_nt: TGTGCCAGCACTGAGGGACAGCAGTACACTGAAGCTTTCTTT
v_call: TRBV29-1; j_call: TRBJ2-2; clone_size: few; d_call: .; cdr3_aa: CSVASSGELFF; cdr3_nt: TGCAGCGTTGCCTCTTCCGGGGAGCTGTTTTTT
v_call: TRBV7-6; j_call: TRBJ2-1; clone_size: few; d_call: TRBD2; cdr3_aa: CASSLLGGENNEQFF; cdr3_nt: TGTGCCAGCAGCTTACTGGGGGGGGAGAACAATGAGCAGTTCTTC
v_call: TRBV6-5; j_call: TRBJ2-1; clone_size: few; d_call: .; cdr3_aa: CASRDGGPLINEQFF; cdr3_nt: TGTGCCAGCAGAGATGGGGGGCCACTAATAAATGAGCAGTTCTTC
v_call: TRBV7-3; j_call: TRBJ2-3; clone_size: few; d_call: .; cdr3_aa: CASSLADTRPDTQYF; cdr3_nt: TGTGCCAGCAGCTTGGCGGATACCCGTCCAGATACGCAGTATTTT
v_call: TRBV14; j_call: TRBJ2-1; clone_size: .; d_call: TRBD2; cdr3_aa: CASSPPPAGGPEQFF; cdr3_nt: TGTGCCAGCAGCCCCCCCCCAGCGGGGGGGCCTGAGCAGTTCTTC
v_call: TRBV2; j_call: TRBJ1-1; clone_size: .; d_call: .; cdr3_aa: CASPTADNTEAFF; cdr3_nt: TGTGCCAGCCCCACAGCGGACAACACTGAAGCTTTCTTT
v_call: TRBV12-5; j_call: TRBJ1-3; clone_size: .; d_call: TRBD1; cdr3_aa: CASGLVRLQGAAGNTIYF; cdr3_nt: TGTGCTAGTGGTTTGGTACGTCTCCAGGGGGCGGCTGGAAACACCATATATTTT
v_call: TRBV5-4; j_call: TRBJ1-2; clone_size: .; d_call: .; cdr3_aa: CTSSPLVGQRSLGYYGYTF; cdr3_nt: TGTACCAGCAGCCCCCTGGTTGGACAGCGGTCTCTTGGGTACTATGGCTACACCTTC
v_call: TRBV7-4; j_call: TRBJ1-2; clone_size: .; d_call: .; cdr3_aa: CASSLGVAPLYGYTF; cdr3_nt: TGTGCCAGCAGCTTAGGGGTCGCACCCCTCTATGGCTACACCTTC
v_call: TRBV12-3/TRBV12-4; j_call: TRBJ2-5; clone_size: .; d_call: TRBD1; cdr3_aa: CASSSDREAETQYF; cdr3_nt: TGTGCCAGCAGTTCAGACAGGGAAGCAGAGACCCAGTACTTC
v_call: TRBV6-2/TRBV6-3; j_call: TRBJ1-5; clone_size: many; d_call: .; cdr3_aa: CASSSDSPNQPQHF; cdr3_nt: TGTGCCAGCAGTTCGGACAGCCCAAATCAGCCCCAGCATTTT
v_call: TRBV27; j_call: TRBJ1-2; clone_size: .; d_call: .; cdr3_aa: CASSVLGNYGYTF; cdr3_nt: TGTGCCAGCAGTGTCCTGGGGAACTATGGCTACACCTTC
v_call: TRBV12-3/TRBV12-4; j_call: TRBJ1-3; clone_size: .; d_call: TRBD1; cdr3_aa: CASSNTGAGGNTIYF; cdr3_nt: TGTGCCAGCAGCAATACAGGGGCGGGTGGAAACACCATATATTTT
v_call: TRBV27; j_call: TRBJ1-2; clone_size: .; d_call: TRBD1; cdr3_aa: CASKFPGTGDYGYTF; cdr3_nt: TGTGCCAGCAAGTTTCCCGGGACAGGGGATTATGGCTACACCTTC
v_call: TRBV5-4; j_call: TRBJ2-1; clone_size: few; d_call: TRBD1; cdr3_aa: CASSGNRGHEQFF; cdr3_nt: TGTGCCAGCAGCGGGAACAGGGGACACGAGCAGTTCTTC
v_call: TRBV11-1; j_call: TRBJ2-5; clone_size: few; d_call: .; cdr3_aa: CASSLAWRLSETQYF; cdr3_nt: TGTGCCAGCAGCTTAGCGTGGCGCCTCAGCGAGACCCAGTACTTC
v_call: TRBV19; j_call: TRBJ1-4; clone_size: few; d_call: .; cdr3_aa: CATKGRATTNEKLFF; cdr3_nt: TGTGCCACTAAGGGCAGGGCAACGACTAATGAAAAACTGTTTTTT
v_call: TRBV5-1; j_call: TRBJ1-6; clone_size: few; d_call: .; cdr3_aa: CASSLVENSPLHF; cdr3_nt: TGCGCCAGCAGCTTGGTGGAGAATTCACCCCTCCACTTT
v_call: TRBV15; j_call: TRBJ2-1; clone_size: .; d_call: .; cdr3_aa: CATSRELQELHREQFF; cdr3_nt: TGTGCCACCAGCAGAGAACTCCAGGAACTCCATCGGGAGCAGTTCTTC
v_call: TRBV6-5; j_call: TRBJ2-1; clone_size: .; d_call: .; cdr3_aa: CASSYSSGSSEQFF; cdr3_nt: TGTGCCAGCAGTTACTCGTCGGGTTCTAGTGAGCAATTCTTC
v_call: TRBV7-6; j_call: TRBJ2-2; clone_size: .; d_call: .; cdr3_aa: CASSQPGLTNTGELFF; cdr3_nt: TGTGCCAGCAGCCAACCGGGACTTACGAACACCGGGGAGCTGTTTTTT
v_call: TRBV5-1; j_call: TRBJ1-2; clone_size: few; d_call: TRBD1; cdr3_aa: CASSGGGHGYTF; cdr3_nt: TGCGCCAGTAGTGGAGGGGGCCATGGCTACACCTTC
v_call: TRBV4-1; j_call: TRBJ2-1; clone_size: .; d_call: TRBD2; cdr3_aa: CASRLAGSNNEQFF; cdr3_nt: TGCGCCAGCCGTCTAGCGGGTTCTAACAATGAGCAGTTCTTC
v_call: TRBV12-3/TRBV12-4; j_call: TRBJ2-1; clone_size: .; d_call: TRBD2; cdr3_aa: CASSTLAGGDNEQFF; cdr3_nt: TGTGCCAGCAGCACCCTAGCGGGGGGGGACAATGAGCAGTTCTTC
v_call: TRBV3-1; j_call: TRBJ2-6; clone_size: .; d_call: .; cdr3_aa: CASSQERNGGRGANVLTF; cdr3_nt: TGTGCCAGCAGCCAAGAAAGGAACGGGGGGCGTGGGGCCAACGTCCTGACTTTC
v_call: TRBV28; j_call: TRBJ2-6; clone_size: once; d_call: .; cdr3_aa: CASRTGLNARSGANVLTF; cdr3_nt: TGTGCCAGCAGGACAGGACTTAACGCCCGCTCTGGGGCCAACGTCCTGACTTTC
v_call: TRBV3-1; j_call: TRBJ2-1; clone_size: few; d_call: TRBD1; cdr3_aa: CASSVQGFDEQFF; cdr3_nt: TGTGCCAGCAGCGTACAGGGGTTCGATGAGCAGTTCTTC
v_call: TRBV7-6; j_call: TRBJ1-6; clone_size: few; d_call: .; cdr3_aa: CASSPLRQDYNSSPLHF; cdr3_nt: TGTGCCAGCAGCCCGCTCCGACAGGACTATAATAGCTCACCCCTCCACTTT
v_call: TRBV12-3/TRBV12-4; j_call: TRBJ2-3; clone_size: few; d_call: TRBD2; cdr3_aa: CASSPPGLAGGTDTQYF; cdr3_nt: TGTGCCAGCAGTCCACCCGGACTAGCGGGGGGCACAGATACGCAGTATTTT
v_call: TRBV24-1; j_call: TRBJ2-1; clone_size: .; d_call: .; cdr3_aa: CATSDLGREDEQFF; cdr3_nt: TGTGCCACCAGTGATTTGGGCAGGGAGGATGAGCAGTTCTTC
v_call: TRBV6-2/TRBV6-3; j_call: TRBJ1-6; clone_size: few; d_call: .; cdr3_aa: CASSYLAGVDSPLHF; cdr3_nt: TGTGCCAGCAGTTACTTGGCGGGAGTAGATTCACCCCTCCACTTT
v_call: TRBV12-3/TRBV12-4; j_call: TRBJ1-1; clone_size: many; d_call: .; cdr3_aa: CASSLREVTEAFF; cdr3_nt: TGTGCCAGCAGTTTACGAGAGGTCACTGAAGCTTTCTTT
v_call: TRBV20-1; j_call: TRBJ2-1; clone_size: .; d_call: .; cdr3_aa: CSAFHSGHNEQFF; cdr3_nt: TGCAGTGCTTTCCACAGCGGACACAATGAGCAGTTCTTC
v_call: TRBV5-4; j_call: TRBJ2-7; clone_size: .; d_call: .; cdr3_aa: CASSLWSQGDEQYF; cdr3_nt: TGTGCCAGCAGCCTCTGGTCCCAAGGGGACGAGCAGTACTTC
v_call: TRBV18; j_call: TRBJ1-5; clone_size: .; d_call: .; cdr3_aa: CASSPTEYNQPQHF; cdr3_nt: TGTGCCAGCTCACCGACAGAATACAATCAGCCCCAGCATTTT
v_call: TRBV29-1; j_call: TRBJ1-1; clone_size: few; d_call: .; cdr3_aa: CSVANHSRVGAFF; cdr3_nt: TGCAGCGTTGCCAACCATTCCAGGGTAGGGGCTTTCTTT
v_call: TRBV10-2; j_call: TRBJ2-3; clone_size: few; d_call: .; cdr3_aa: CASSSVLSTDTQYF; cdr3_nt: TGCGCCAGCAGTTCGGTCTTAAGCACAGATACGCAGTATTTT
v_call: TRBV15; j_call: TRBJ1-4; clone_size: .; d_call: .; cdr3_aa: CATRESPRSSGDEKLFF; cdr3_nt: TGTGCCACCCGGGAAAGTCCTAGGTCCTCGGGGGATGAAAAACTGTTTTTT
v_call: TRBV7-8; j_call: TRBJ1-1; clone_size: many; d_call: .; cdr3_aa: CASSFGSTEAFF; cdr3_nt: TGTGCCAGCAGTTTTGGTAGCACTGAAGCTTTCTTT
v_call: TRBV15; j_call: TRBJ1-5; clone_size: .; d_call: .; cdr3_aa: CATSRDRAVNQPQHF; cdr3_nt: TGTGCCACCAGCAGAGACAGAGCCGTGAATCAGCCCCAGCATTTT
v_call: TRBV27; j_call: TRBJ1-3; clone_size: few; d_call: .; cdr3_aa: CASTSVGGSGNTIYF; cdr3_nt: TGTGCCAGCACCTCTGTGGGTGGTTCCGGAAACACCATATATTTT
v_call: TRBV7-9; j_call: TRBJ2-1; clone_size: many; d_call: TRBD2; cdr3_aa: CATFGLAGPPSYNEQFF; cdr3_nt: TGTGCCACATTTGGACTAGCGGGGCCGCCCTCCTACAATGAGCAGTTCTTC